This T cell receptor (beta chain) was observed in a study of PD-L1 blockade in urothelial cancer (TCRdb year 2017). Regarding the complete study: All patients started therapy around 2014 and received atezolizumab 1,200 mg intravenously every 3 weeks. The study, an exploratory multi-omic analysis, examined somatic, immune and clinical correlates of response to PD-L1 blockade with atezolizumab in urothelial cancer. Durable clinical benefit meant progression-free survival longer than 6 months, and TCR features were also tested against progression-free and overall survival. Durable clinical benefit was achieved by nine patients but not by the remaining 20. Pretreatment tumor samples, along with matched peripheral blood collected serially before and after atezolizumab treatment, underwent TCR sequencing. Patients had an ECOG performance status of 0 or 1 and had received between 0 and 3 prior chemotherapy regimens. Twenty-five of 29 patients were identified as males with urothelial cancer of bladder origin, and a prior smoking history was reported by 18 of 29 patients. Pretreatment blood TCR-seq was available for fewer than 30 patients, at least one posttreatment blood collection was obtained for about 25 patients, and tumor TCR-seq was available for about 25 patients. In the same patients, pretreatment tumors underwent whole exome sequencing and RNA sequencing in addition to TCR sequencing. Blood samples gave a median of 141,255 T cells and 83,000 or so unique TCRs, with a median clonality of roughly 0.081. Blood samples were analyzed at two time points: 3 weeks after treatment start (second dose) and 6 weeks after treatment start.

As encoded in the germline V gene, CDR1 is ENHRY while CDR2 is SYGVKD. Germline trimming: 8 bases from V, 5 bases from J; junction bases outside gene matches: 6. The CDR3 sequence holds 13 residues, the cysteine and phenylalanine included. Only the CDR3 portion is preserved as DNA: 39 bases, with reading frame beginning at the first base. The cohort comprised fewer than 35 patients with locally advanced or metastatic urothelial carcinoma treated at Memorial Sloan Kettering on a trial protocol. Peripheral blood mononuclear cells were collected pretreatment and during treatment, with between 1 and 8 total time points obtained per patient. The Qiagen DNeasy Blood extraction kit was used to purify genomic DNA from total PBMCs and tumor samples. Collected pretreatment and during treatment, PBMCs were isolated and stored as previously described. Broader findings and caveats from the paper: Because the sample size was small (n ≈ 30) and many exploratory analyses were performed, the results are intended to be hypothesis-generating. A pretreatment peripheral blood TCR clonality below the median was linked to improved progression-free and overall survival. At 3 weeks after the start of treatment, tumor-associated TCR clones in peripheral blood had expanded more in patients with durable benefit (n of about 22, p = 0.022).

As to this clone: It has no known antigen specificity. Base qualities are not recorded, but no much larger clone differs from it by a single base.

To estimate absolute template abundance from read counts, synthetic TCR analog templates were spiked into each PCR. TCRbeta CDR3 regions were amplified from genomic DNA with bias-controlled V and J gene primers using the immunoSEQ assay. Sequencing of rearranged TCRbeta segments was performed at approximately 20X coverage. The authors processed their data as follows. Clustering was used to correct sequencing errors, and CDR3s were annotated against IMGT so that V, D and J genes could be assigned. Only productive TCRbeta rearrangements were used in downstream analyses, excluding out-of-frame or stop-codon sequences. To compute clonality, Shannon entropy was normalized by the log of the number of unique productive sequences and then subtracted from one. Fisher's exact test with Benjamini-Hochberg correction, at a threshold of adjusted p below 0.01, was used to find clones that differed between time points or between blood and tumor. TCRdb took this table from immuneACCESS and kept in-frame rearrangements with V and J called. Such tables lack part of the clones; where checked against another copy, unresolved V genes explain under half of the gap, and the rest is unexplained. The V and J calls and clone size are taken from that table; D and trimming were inferred from the DNA. This sample holds tens of thousands of clones; more than 75% were observed only once. The ten biggest clones cover 16% of the sample.

The chain employs TRBV10-3 and TRBJ2-1; TRBD1 fits 7 bases in the junction. This material consisted of PBMCs, taken around atezolizumab (anti-PD-L1) treatment. This clonotype was obtained from a man in his 60s with urothelial cancer. The CDR3 loop reads CAISLGQDNEQFF. The DNA reads TGTGCCATCTCCCTAGGACAGGACAATGAGCAGTTCTTC.